This paragraph covers one TCR beta chain sequence. Its cognate antigen has yet to be identified. It has no much larger one-base neighbor in the sample; base qualities were not kept. This entry belongs to a study of T cells in Graves' hyperthyroidism and ophthalmopathy (dated by TCRdb to 2018 to 2020). In terms of the full investigation: Peripheral blood was sampled at the time of initial diagnosis, prior to any treatment. To identify TCR V-J signatures that set the groups apart, the researchers used a discovery cohort of 100 patients, made up of around 42 with Graves' ophthalmopathy and 57 with stable Graves' hyperthyroidism. An independent validation cohort of about 20 hyperthyroidism patients and 17 patients who later progressed to ophthalmopathy tested prospective prediction of ophthalmopathy. The 95 to 100 discovery patients were randomly divided into training and test sets at a 7:3 ratio. The study also compared thyroid tissue and blood T-cell repertoires from several Graves' hyperthyroidism patients. After blood sampling, hyperthyroidism patients were treated with methimazole at a starting dose of 30 mg daily, and ophthalmopathy patients were treated with high-dose intravenous methylprednisolone. The paper describes TCR Vbeta CDR3 sequencing of 120 to 150 peripheral blood samples, made up of 43 ophthalmopathy patients, 70 to 75 hyperthyroidism patients and 17 progressor patients.

Amplification of TCR beta CDR3 regions was carried out from RNA transcripts. For the first round of RT-PCR on the TCR CDR3, the HTBI primer set was used together with the Qiagen OneStep RT-PCR kit. The libraries were constructed in a second round of multiplex PCR and then size-selected and purified. Paired-end sequencing of the libraries was performed with 100 bp reads on an Illumina HiSeq2000. For the original study's pipeline: SOAPnuke was used to process the raw data, throwing out any read that contained adapters or uncalled bases, had a mean Phred below 15, or lacked an exact constant-primer or identifier match. High-quality paired reads were merged with COPE v1.2.5, and unique nucleotide sequences were defined as clonotypes. MiTCR v1.1 was used to align the clonotypes against IMGT TRBV, TRBD and TRBJ reference segments. Analysis was restricted to V-J combinations with a frequency above 0.0001, which covered roughly 99% of repertoires. A TCS score was defined as the ratio of F50 (clonal expansion) to E x V (chaos), with BLOSUM62-based TCRdist applied between CDR3 peptides within each V-J. Welch's t-statistics and random forest reduced approximately 520 V-J features to roughly 13, which were used in a naive Bayes classifier (R e1071). The public reads were reprocessed in TCRdb via fastp at Q25 and MiXCR, keeping in-frame beta chains. Every CDR3 protein is listed once, alongside the most common genes and DNA of its rows. In this record, the V and J calls reflect TCRdb's handling and not the investigators' own analysis. Recorded for this sample are 250,000 or so distinct CDR3 sequences; roughly 15% of them occurred a single time. In total, the top ten clones hold around 31% of the sample.

General study outcomes and caveats: Most expanded thyroid clonotypes (frequency above 0.001) were also detected in blood, suggesting blood repertoires may reflect thyroid immune responses. Sample size was not statistically predetermined, and blinding of investigators to group allocation was not performed. A 13 V-J signature model separated ophthalmopathy from stable hyperthyroidism, with around 91% sensitivity and 81.08% specificity in cross-validation and 80%/75% in testing. In validation, the model predicted progression to ophthalmopathy with 55% to 71% sensitivity and about 72% specificity, a median of about six months before onset.

Hyperthyroidism patients were newly diagnosed, had a disease duration of under 2 months, and were aged 18 to 65 years. The study excluded patients with uncontrolled infections, other autoimmune diseases, pregnancy or lactation. Diagnoses relied on clinical symptoms, serum thyroxine and TRAb, thyroid ultrasound and orbital computed tomography. For progressor patients, blood was drawn at the first diagnosis of hyperthyroidism, before any ophthalmopathy symptoms had appeared. PBMCs were isolated from more than 8 ml of fresh peripheral blood by Ficoll-Paque density gradient centrifugation. Progressor patients were first diagnosed with Graves' hyperthyroidism and then developed ophthalmopathy during follow-up. Trizol reagent was used to extract total RNA, and RNA quality was then checked on an Agilent 2100 Bioanalyzer. From the germline V gene, CDR1 is LGHNA and CDR2 is YNFKEQ. After removal of 1 base from V and 5 bases from J, the junction retains 9 bases not matched to a gene. Taken from cysteine to phenylalanine, the CDR3 has 16 residues. The read is trimmed to its CDR3 DNA, 48 bases read in frame from base 1.

The V gene is TRBV4-2 and the J gene is TRBJ1-2, and 8 junctional nucleotides match TRBD1. This TCR came from a woman aged 50 to 60 with Graves' hyperthyroidism that later progressed to Graves' ophthalmopathy. Sequencing was done on a sample of blood. The bases are TGTGCCAGCAGCCAAGCCTTCGGACAGGGAGAATATGGCTACACCTTC. The encoded protein is CASSQAFGQGEYGYTF.